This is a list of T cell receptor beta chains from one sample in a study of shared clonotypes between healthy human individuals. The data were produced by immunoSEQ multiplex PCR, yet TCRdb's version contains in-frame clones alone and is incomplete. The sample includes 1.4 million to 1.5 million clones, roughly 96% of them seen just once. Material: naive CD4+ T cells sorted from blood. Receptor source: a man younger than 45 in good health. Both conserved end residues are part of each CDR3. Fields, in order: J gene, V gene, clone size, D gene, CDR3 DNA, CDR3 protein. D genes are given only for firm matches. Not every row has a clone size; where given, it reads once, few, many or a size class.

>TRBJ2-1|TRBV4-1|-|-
TGCGCCAGCAGCCAGGGGGGCGGAGGAAGCTCCTACAATGAGCAGTTCTTC
CASSQGGGGSSYNEQFF
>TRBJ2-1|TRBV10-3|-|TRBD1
TGTGCCATCAGTCCCGACAGGGGAAGGCAGTTCTTC
CAISPDRGRQFF
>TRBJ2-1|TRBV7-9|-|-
TGTGCCAGCAGCTTAGATCCAATGAGAGTTTACCCTAATGAGCAGTTCTTC
CASSLDPMRVYPNEQFF
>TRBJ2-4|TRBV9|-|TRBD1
TGTGCCAGCAGCGTAGACCCGGGACAGGGTGGAAACATTCAGTACTTC
CASSVDPGQGGNIQYF
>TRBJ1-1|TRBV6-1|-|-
TGTGCCAGCAGGATTGGATTAATGAACACTGAAGCTTTCTTT
CASRIGLMNTEAFF
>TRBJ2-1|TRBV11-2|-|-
TGTGCCAGCAGCTTAGACAGGGGAGTCTCCTACAATGAGCAGTTCTTC
CASSLDRGVSYNEQFF
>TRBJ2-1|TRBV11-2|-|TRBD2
TGTGCCAGCAGCTTAGTTTCACGGTTCGGGAGGGGCAATGAGCAGTTCTTC
CASSLVSRFGRGNEQFF
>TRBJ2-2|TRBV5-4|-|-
TGTGCCAGCAGCTCCATTGGGACATCATCACTCCTGGCGGGGGAGCTGTTTTTT
CASSSIGTSSLLAGELFF
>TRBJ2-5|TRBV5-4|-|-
TGTGCCAGCAGGAATCCAGGGCAAGAGACCCAGTACTTC
CASRNPGQETQYF
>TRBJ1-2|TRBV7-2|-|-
TGTGCCAGCAGCCTTGACACCCCCTATGGCTACACCTTC
CASSLDTPYGYTF
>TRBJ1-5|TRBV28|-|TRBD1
TGTGCCAGCAGTTTTACAGGGGGCCGCAATCAGCCCCAGCATTTT
CASSFTGGRNQPQHF
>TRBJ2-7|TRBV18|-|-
TGTGCCAGCTCTCTGGACCGAGACGAGCAGTACTTC
CASSLDRDEQYF
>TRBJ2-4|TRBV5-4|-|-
TGTGCCAGCAGCTCCCGCCAGCAGGGGGCCAAAAACATTCAGTACTTC
CASSSRQQGAKNIQYF
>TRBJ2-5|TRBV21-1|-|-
TGTGCCAGCAGCAAAGGGCCCTCAAACCGGGACCGACAAGAGACCCAGTACTTC
CASSKGPSNRDRQETQYF
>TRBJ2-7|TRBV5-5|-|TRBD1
TGTGCCAGCAGCTTGGCCATGGGACAGGGGACCTACGAGCAGTACTTC
CASSLAMGQGTYEQYF
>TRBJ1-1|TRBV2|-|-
TGTGCCAGCAGTGAAGAGGGAGACACTGAAGCTTTCTTT
CASSEEGDTEAFF
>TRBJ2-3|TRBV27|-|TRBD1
TGTGCCAGCAGTATAGGTACCGGGACAGGGTACACAGATACGCAGTATTTT
CASSIGTGTGYTDTQYF
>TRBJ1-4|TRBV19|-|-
TGTGCCAGTAGTATTCTGGCGAGAGAAAAACTGTTTTTT
CASSILAREKLFF
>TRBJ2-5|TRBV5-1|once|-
TGCGCCAGCAGCGTAGGACGGCCCCAAGAGACCCAGTACTTC
CASSVGRPQETQYF
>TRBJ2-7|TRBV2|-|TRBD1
TGTGCCAGCAGTGATGTTAGGGGGCTCGTCTACGAGCAGTACTTC
CASSDVRGLVYEQYF
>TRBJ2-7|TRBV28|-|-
TGTGCCAGCAGCCCCGGAGGGGGCTACGAGCAGTACTTC
CASSPGGGYEQYF
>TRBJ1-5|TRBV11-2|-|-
TGTGCCAGCAGCTTAGGGACTTACTGGAACCAGCCCCAGCATTTT
CASSLGTYWNQPQHF
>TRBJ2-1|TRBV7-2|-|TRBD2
TGTGCCAGCAGCCTCCCGGGACTAGTCCCCGACAATGAGCAGTTCTTC
CASSLPGLVPDNEQFF
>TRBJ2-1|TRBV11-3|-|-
TGTGCCAGCAGCCCCGACCGTGGGGGAGTTGGGGAGCAGTTCTTC
CASSPDRGGVGEQFF
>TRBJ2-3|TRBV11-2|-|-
TGTGCCAGCAGCTTACCGGGAGTCTGGGATACGCAGTATTTT
CASSLPGVWDTQYF
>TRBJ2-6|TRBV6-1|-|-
TGTGCCAGCAGAGAATTCTCTGGGGCCAACGTCCTGACTTTC
CASREFSGANVLTF
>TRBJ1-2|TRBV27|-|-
TGTGCCAGCAAGGGGTCAGGGGCCCCCTATTATGGCTACACCTTC
CASKGSGAPYYGYTF
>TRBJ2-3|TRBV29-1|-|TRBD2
TGCAGCGTTGAAGGGCTAGCGGGACGAAGGGTCACAGATACGCAGTATTTT
CSVEGLAGRRVTDTQYF
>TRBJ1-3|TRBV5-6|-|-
TGTGCCAGCAGCTTGGTGGCCCCAGGCGAGGGAGCTGGAAACACCATATATTTT
CASSLVAPGEGAGNTIYF
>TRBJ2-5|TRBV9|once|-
TGTGCCAGCAGCGTAGGTCTCCTGCAAGAGACCCAGTACTTC
CASSVGLLQETQYF
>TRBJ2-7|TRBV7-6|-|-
TGTGCCAGCAGCTTAGGTTCAGGGTGGGACTACGAGCAGTACTTC
CASSLGSGWDYEQYF
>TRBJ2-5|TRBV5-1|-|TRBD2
TGCGCCAGCAGCTTGGGACTAGCGGGAGGGATCCAAGAGACCCAGTACTTC
CASSLGLAGGIQETQYF
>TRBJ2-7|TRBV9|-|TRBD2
TGTGCCAGCAGTCGGACTAGCTACGACGAGCAGTACTTC
CASSRTSYDEQYF
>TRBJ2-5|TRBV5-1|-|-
TGCGCCAGCAGCTTGATTGGACAGCAAGAGACCCAGTACTTC
CASSLIGQQETQYF
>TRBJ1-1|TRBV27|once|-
TGTGCCAGCAGTTCTCCGCCAAGGGCCGGCAATGGGGCTGAAGCTTTCTTT
CASSSPPRAGNGAEAFF
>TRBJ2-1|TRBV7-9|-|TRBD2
TGTGCCAGCAGCCTCGCCTGGGAGGGATTTGTCGATGAGCAGTTCTTC
CASSLAWEGFVDEQFF
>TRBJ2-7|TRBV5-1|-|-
TGCGCCAGCAGCTTGGTCGACAGCGCCTACGAGCAGTACTTC
CASSLVDSAYEQYF
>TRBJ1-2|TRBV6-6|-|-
TGTGCCAGCAGTTATTCGACGGGCAGCAACTATGGCTACACCTTC
CASSYSTGSNYGYTF
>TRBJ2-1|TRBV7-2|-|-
TGTGCCAGCAGCTCCTTCAAGGAGCAGTTCTTC
CASSSFKEQFF
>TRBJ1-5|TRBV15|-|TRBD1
TGTGCCACCAGCAGAGATCCGGGACAGAAGAATCAGCCCCAGCATTTT
CATSRDPGQKNQPQHF
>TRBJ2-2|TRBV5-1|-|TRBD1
TGCGCCAGCAGCTTGGCAGGGGGCGGGACCGGGGAGCTGTTTTTT
CASSLAGGGTGELFF
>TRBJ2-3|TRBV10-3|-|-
TGTGCCGCCGGTGGGGTAGGGGCCCTAGATACGCAGTATTTT
CAAGGVGALDTQYF
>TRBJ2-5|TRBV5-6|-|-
TGTGCCAGCAGCTTCTGGCGAAGAGAGACCCAGTACTTC
CASSFWRRETQYF
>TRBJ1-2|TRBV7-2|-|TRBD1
TGTGCCAGCAGCCCGACAGGGCCAGGGAGGGGGAATGGCTACACCTTC
CASSPTGPGRGNGYTF
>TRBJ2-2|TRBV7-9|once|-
TGTGCCAGCAGCTCTCCAGTCGGGGAGTACACCGGGGAGCTGTTTTTT
CASSSPVGEYTGELFF
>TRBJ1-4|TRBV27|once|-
TGTGCCAGCTTCCCAGACAGATTAAATGAAAAACTGTTTTTT
CASFPDRLNEKLFF
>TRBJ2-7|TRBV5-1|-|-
TGCGCCAGCAGCTTGTTGTTGCGGCGGGTCGAGGAGCAGTACTTC
CASSLLLRRVEEQYF